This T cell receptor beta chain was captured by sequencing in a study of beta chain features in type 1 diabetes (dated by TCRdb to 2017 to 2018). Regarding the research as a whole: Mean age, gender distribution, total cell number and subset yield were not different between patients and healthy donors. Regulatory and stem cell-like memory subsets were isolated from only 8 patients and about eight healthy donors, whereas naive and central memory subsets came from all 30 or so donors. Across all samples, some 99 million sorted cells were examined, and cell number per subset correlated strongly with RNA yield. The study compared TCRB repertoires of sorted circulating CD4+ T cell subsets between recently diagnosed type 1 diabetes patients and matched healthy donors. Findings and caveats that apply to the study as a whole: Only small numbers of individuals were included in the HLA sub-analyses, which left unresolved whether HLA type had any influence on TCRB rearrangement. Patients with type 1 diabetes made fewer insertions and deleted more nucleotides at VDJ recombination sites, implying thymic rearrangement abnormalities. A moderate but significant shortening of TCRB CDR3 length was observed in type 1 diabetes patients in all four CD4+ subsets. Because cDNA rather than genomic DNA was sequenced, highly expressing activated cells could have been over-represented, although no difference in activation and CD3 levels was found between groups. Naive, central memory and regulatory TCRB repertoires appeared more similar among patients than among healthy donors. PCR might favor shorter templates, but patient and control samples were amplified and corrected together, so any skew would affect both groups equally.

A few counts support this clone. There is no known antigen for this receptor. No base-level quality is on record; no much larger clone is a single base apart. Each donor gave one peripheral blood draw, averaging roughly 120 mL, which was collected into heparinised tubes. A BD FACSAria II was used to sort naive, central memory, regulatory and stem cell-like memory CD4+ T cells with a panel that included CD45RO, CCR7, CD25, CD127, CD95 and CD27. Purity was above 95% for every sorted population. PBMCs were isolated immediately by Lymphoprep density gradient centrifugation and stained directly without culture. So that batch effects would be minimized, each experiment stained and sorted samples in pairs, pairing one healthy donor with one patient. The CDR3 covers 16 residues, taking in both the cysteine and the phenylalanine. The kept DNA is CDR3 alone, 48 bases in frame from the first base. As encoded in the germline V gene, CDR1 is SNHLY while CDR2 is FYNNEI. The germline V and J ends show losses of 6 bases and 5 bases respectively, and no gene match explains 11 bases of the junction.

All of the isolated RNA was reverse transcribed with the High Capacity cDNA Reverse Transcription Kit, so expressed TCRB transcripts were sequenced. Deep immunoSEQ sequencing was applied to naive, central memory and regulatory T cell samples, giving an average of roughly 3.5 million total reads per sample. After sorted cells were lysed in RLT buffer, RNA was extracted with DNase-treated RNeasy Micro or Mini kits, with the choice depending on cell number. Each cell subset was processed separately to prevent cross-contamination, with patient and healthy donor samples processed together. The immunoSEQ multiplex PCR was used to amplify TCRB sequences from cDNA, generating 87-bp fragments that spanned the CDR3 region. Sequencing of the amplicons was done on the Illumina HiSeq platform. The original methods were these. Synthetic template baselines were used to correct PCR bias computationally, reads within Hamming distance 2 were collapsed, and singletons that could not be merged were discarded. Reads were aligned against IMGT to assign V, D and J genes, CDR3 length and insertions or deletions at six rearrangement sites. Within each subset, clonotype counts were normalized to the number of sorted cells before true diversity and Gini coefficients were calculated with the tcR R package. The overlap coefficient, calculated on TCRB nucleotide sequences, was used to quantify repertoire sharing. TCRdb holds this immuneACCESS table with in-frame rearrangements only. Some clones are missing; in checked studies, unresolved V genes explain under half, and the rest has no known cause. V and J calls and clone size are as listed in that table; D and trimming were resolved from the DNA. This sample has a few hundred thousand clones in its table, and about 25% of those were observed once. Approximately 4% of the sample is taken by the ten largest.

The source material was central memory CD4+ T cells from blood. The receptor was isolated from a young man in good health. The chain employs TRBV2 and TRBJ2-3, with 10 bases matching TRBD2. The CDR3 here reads CASRWASGSIEDTQYF. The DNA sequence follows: TGTGCCAGCAGATGGGCTAGCGGGAGTATAGAAGATACGCAGTATTTT.